This T cell receptor beta chain was retrieved from a study of T cell changes during pregnancy in multiple sclerosis (dated by TCRdb to the late 2010s). Regarding the complete study: In women with multiple sclerosis, the researchers looked at how the T cell repertoire shifted as pregnancy progressed.

Regarding this clone: Its antigen is unknown. No per-base quality is available; no much larger clone lies one base away.

The library was built by means of the immunoSEQ multiplex PCR assay. In TCRdb, the immuneACCESS table is reduced to in-frame sequences with V and J assigned. These tables do not hold every clone; where another copy was compared, an unresolved V gene accounts for under half, and the others remain unexplained. The sample contains 30,000 to 40,000 clones, nearly 90% of them found a single time. The leading ten clones occupy 0.45% to 0.7% of the sample. CDR1 and CDR2 (SGHDT, YYEEEE) derive from the germline V gene. V is cut by 2 bases and J by 2 bases, and the space between the germline ends is 19 bases. CDR3 length: 17 amino acids, cysteine to phenylalanine. Only the CDR3 portion is preserved as DNA: 51 bases, with reading frame beginning at the first base.

Sequencing was performed on CD4+ T cells from peripheral blood mononuclear cells, taken in the second trimester of pregnancy. This receptor was identified in a female donor with multiple sclerosis, enrolled in a pregnancy study. This chain joins TRBV5-6 to TRBJ2-5; TRBD2 is a possible D gene, resting on 5 matching bases. The nucleotide sequence reads TGTGCCAGCAGCTTTCTTTTCGGGAAGTCCTATCAAGAGACCCAGTACTTC. This gives the protein CASSFLFGKSYQETQYF.